Below, 32 T cell receptor beta chains from the same sample are listed, as sequenced in a study of blood T cells in healthy people across ages. Primed by a sample-barcoded 5' primer and a J-beta primer mix, a second PCR proceeded for 7 to 11 cycles. TCRdb re-analysed the 5' RACE reads in MiXCR, keeping a single row per CDR3 protein. The repertoire holds 750,000 to 1,000,000 distinct CDR3 sequences, with around 29% as singletons. These data were also reused for a study on T cells of mothers and their children.

Sequenced sample: blood. The receptors were sampled from a woman in her thirties or forties in good health.

A note on this clonotype: Since a much larger clone is just one base distant, this may be a read error. This sequence joins TRBV6-2 or TRBV6-3 and TRBJ2-1, with D maybe TRBD2 (5 bases). Germline V lookup: CDR1 MNHEY, CDR2 SVGEGT. The CDR3 totals 22 residues. The CDR3 coding sequence is TGTGCCAACAGTTATTCATTTAAAGTTGATCCGCCGGGGTCGAGCTCCTACAATGAGCAGTTCTTC. This translates into CANSYSFKVDPPGSSSYNEQFF.

CDR3 DNA: TGTGCCAGCAGTTACCACAGGGATTCGACTAATGAAAAACTGTTTTTT. This gives the protein CASSYHRDSTNEKLFF. The chain couples TRBV6-6 to TRBJ1-4; weak D call: TRBD1 (6 bases). The V gene lost 2 bases and the J gene lost 2 bases, with 12 bases spanning the gap. The CDR3 loop spans 16 amino acids. From germline, CDR1 is MNHNY and CDR2 SVGAGI (reference sequence).

The chain links TRBV2 to TRBJ1-2; 8 bases agree with TRBD1. The CDR3 is 14 amino acids. Germline loops: CDR1 SNHLY, CDR2 FYNNEI. Trimming cost V 3 bases and J 4 bases; bases outside gene matches: 4. For the CDR3, the DNA is TGTGCCAGCAGTGAGCGAACAGGGGGCTATGGCTACACCTTC. Its translation: CASSERTGGYGYTF.

The V and J genes are TRBV9 and TRBJ2-7; 9 nucleotides line up with TRBD1. The germline CDR1 and CDR2 sequences are SGDLS and YYNGEE. V shed 7 bases and J 5 bases; nucleotides not matched to a gene: 13. CDR3 length equals 15 residues. For the CDR3, the DNA is TGTGCCAGCGGCAGGGGGGACAGGGACGGTAACGAGCAGTACTTC. Translation: CASGRGDRDGNEQYF. Looking up the rest from reference TRBV9 and TRBJ2-7 gives the full variable domain: DSGVTQTPKHLITATGQRVTLRCSPRSGDLSVYWYQQSLDQGLQFLIQYYNGEERAKGNILERFSAQQFPDLHSELNLSSLELGDSALYFCASGRGDRDGNEQYFGPGTRLTVT.

V usage is TRBV20-1 and J usage is TRBJ2-3; D is ambiguous. Germline CDR1 is DFQATT and CDR2 is SNEGSKA (reference sequence). The CDR3 is made up of 14 amino acids. Trimming shortened V by 0 bases and J by 4 bases, and 11 bases separated the two germline ends. Here the CDR3 reads CSARDPGSADTQYF. DNA of the CDR3: TGCAGTGCTAGAGATCCCGGCAGCGCAGATACGCAGTATTTT.

Many counts were recorded for this clonotype. The V call is TRBV7-3, the J call TRBJ2-7; D is perhaps TRBD1 or TRBD2 (6 bases each). The CDR3 is 14 amino acids. V dropped 3 bases and J dropped 2 bases, with 11 bases sitting between them. Looked up from germline, CDR1 is SGHTA and CDR2 is FQGTGA. CDR3 loop: CASSFGGRPYEQYF. The CDR3 nucleotides read TGTGCCAGCAGCTTCGGGGGCCGCCCCTACGAGCAGTACTTC.

The V gene is TRBV28, the J gene TRBJ1-5, with D unclear. Germline assignment: CDR1 MDHEN and CDR2 SYDVKM. The CDR3 spans 12 residues. Trimming removed 3 bases at V and 7 bases at J, with 7 bases between. The CDR3 DNA follows: TGTGCCAGCAGTTTTTTTTCCCAGCCCCAGCATTTT. It encodes CASSFFSQPQHF.

On this clonotype: Just one base apart from a much larger clone, this may be a read error. The chain combines TRBV12-3 or TRBV12-4 with TRBJ2-1; D is possibly TRBD1 (5 bases). This CDR3 is built from 14 residues. The germline V and J ends were trimmed by 5 bases and 10 bases, with 18 bases remaining between them. The CDR3 protein is CASSIQDSFYEQFF. The CDR3 DNA reads TGTGCCAGCAGTATACAAGACAGCTTCTACGAGCAGTTCTTC.

This sequence joins TRBV3-1 and TRBJ1-1; D unresolved. Germline V lookup: CDR1 LGHDT, CDR2 YNNKEL (reference sequence). There are 14 residues in the CDR3. V was clipped by 3 bases and J by 6 bases, with 14 bases between them. CDR3 region: CASSQLSGPAEAFF. CDR3 DNA: TGTGCCAGCAGCCAGCTCAGTGGACCCGCTGAAGCTTTCTTT.

The chain combines TRBV4-3 with TRBJ2-1, with 7 bases matching TRBD2. Germline lookup yields CDR1 LGHNA and CDR2 YSLEER. CDR3 size: 15 residues. The J segment lost 6 bases and the V segment lost 2 bases, leaving 7 bases of the junction unmatched. The chain's CDR3 is CASSQTGGQGNEQFF. The CDR3 coding sequence is TGCGCCAGCAGCCAAACGGGAGGCCAGGGCAATGAGCAGTTCTTC.

This clonotype was counted once. An end of the junction differs from the germline gene, which may be a read error. V usage is TRBV28 and J usage is TRBJ1-2, with D possibly being TRBD1 (5 bases). Germline V gene sequence: CDR1 MDHEN, CDR2 SYDVKM. This CDR3 is 13 amino acids long. The CDR3 DNA sequence: TGTGCCAGCAGTTTATCAGGGAACTATAGCTACACCTTC. It is translated as CASSLSGNYSYTF.

This clonotype was counted a few times. J is TRBJ1-6 and V is TRBV6-1; 7 positions agree with TRBD1. Germline trimming cut 3 bases from V and 11 bases from J; bases unmatched to any gene: 7. Germline CDR1 reads MNHNS; CDR2 reads SASEGT. CDR3 length: 14 amino acids. The CDR3 region has the DNA TGTGCCAGCAGTGACCCCGGGACAGCCACACCCCTCCACTTT. Its protein product is CASSDPGTATPLHF.

This clonotype was seen at least ten times. The chain combines TRBV6-5 with TRBJ2-5; a weak D match, TRBD2 (7 bases). The CDR3 sequence is 14 residues long. The V and J ends lost 5 bases and 5 bases respectively, with 15 bases between them. CDR1 is MNHEY and CDR2 is SVGAGI in the germline V gene. The CDR3: CASSHWTGGETQYF. The CDR3 DNA follows: TGTGCCAGCAGTCACTGGACGGGGGGCGAGACCCAGTACTTC.

Concerning this clonotype itself: A much larger clone lies a single base off, so this may be a read error. The CDR3 loop reads CASRRTRTDTQYF. CDR3 nucleotide sequence: TGTGCCAGCAGGAGGACTAGAACAGATACGCAGTATTTT. The chain combines TRBV12-3 or TRBV12-4 with TRBJ2-3; 7 bases are a match to TRBD2. V trimming: 6 bases; J trimming: 3 bases; junction bases outside the gene matches: 3. The CDR3 has 13 residues.

J is TRBJ2-5 and V is TRBV7-2, with 16 nucleotides matching TRBD2. V trimming: 4 bases; J trimming: 7 bases; junction bases outside the gene matches: 6. CDR3 length equals 16 residues. Looked up from germline, CDR1 is SGHTA and CDR2 is FQGNSA. The CDR3 loop is CASSSGLAGGRGTQYF. CDR3 DNA sequence: TGTGCCAGCAGCTCGGGACTAGCGGGGGGGCGAGGGACCCAGTACTTC.

This clonotype was observed a handful of times. The chain combines TRBV20-1 with TRBJ2-1; 8 positions match TRBD2. Germline loops: CDR1 DFQATT, CDR2 SNEGSKA (reference sequence). CDR3 size: 18 residues. Trimming took 1 base from V and 0 from J; bases not matched to a gene: 11. The CDR3 DNA follows: TGCAGTGCTAGAGGTGAAGCGGGGGCCGGAAGCTCCTACAATGAGCAGTTCTTC. Its protein product is CSARGEAGAGSSYNEQFF.

This chain joins TRBV7-3 and TRBJ2-1, with D perhaps matching TRBD2 (6 bases). Per germline, CDR1 SGHTA and CDR2 FQGTGA. This CDR3 region has 15 residues. Trimming cost V 5 bases and J 5 bases, with 16 bases left between them. CDR3: CASSVGGQTHNEQFF. As DNA, the CDR3 is TGTGCCAGCAGCGTCGGAGGGCAGACCCACAATGAGCAGTTCTTC.

This clonotype appeared a few times. The chain employs TRBV3-1 and TRBJ1-1; D unclear. CDR1 is LGHDT, CDR2 YNNKEL, per germline (reference sequence). V was trimmed by 0 bases and J by 10 bases, leaving 12 bases between them. The CDR3 is 13 residues long. CDR3 bases: TGTGCCAGCAGCCAAGAAGTGGACGTAGGAGCTTTCTTT. Translation: CASSQEVDVGAFF.

This clonotype was observed a handful of times. The CDR3 bases are TGTGCCAGCAGCTTGGGAGGGGCCCACCCAAGGGAGCAGTTCTTC. It codes for CASSLGGAHPREQFF. The chain recombines TRBV7-9 with TRBJ2-1, with TRBD2 matching 7 bases. V lost 3 bases, J lost 10 bases, and 12 bases stayed unmatched. The CDR3 extends over 15 amino acids. Germline V gene sequence: CDR1 SEHNR, CDR2 FQNEAQ (reference sequence).

This clonotype was counted ten times or more. The V call is TRBV12-3 or TRBV12-4, the J call TRBJ1-2, with a weak D call TRBD1 (5 bases). V lost 5 bases and J lost 2, with 12 bases in between. The CDR3 is 14 amino acids. CDR3 in amino acids: CASSPGPKNYGYTF. In DNA, the CDR3 is TGTGCCAGCAGTCCGGGACCCAAGAACTATGGCTACACCTTC.

The table lists this clonotype with many counts. The chain carries TRBV20-1 and TRBJ2-5; possibly TRBD1 or TRBD2 for D (5 bases each). Trimming shortened V by 3 bases and J by 1 base, and 30 bases separated the two germline ends. CDR1 is DFQATT and CDR2 is SNEGSKA in the germline V gene (reference sequence). The CDR3 covers 20 residues. CDR3 residues: CSARVRNPDLGRGVQETQYF. The CDR3, as DNA: TGCAGTGCTAGGGTTAGGAACCCGGATTTAGGACGAGGGGTCCAAGAGACCCAGTACTTC.

J is TRBJ2-7 and V is TRBV10-2; no clear D. This CDR3 has 14 amino acids. CDR1 and CDR2 (germline): WSHSY, SAAADI. V dropped 6 bases and J dropped 5 bases, with 17 bases sitting between them. CDR3 sequence: CASRQIDLGHEQYF. In DNA, the CDR3 is TGCGCCAGCAGGCAAATTGACTTGGGCCACGAGCAGTACTTC.

This clonotype was picked up a small number of times. The CDR3 protein is CASSQDPAGEAFF. The CDR3 region has the DNA TGCGCCAGCAGCCAAGATCCCGCGGGGGAAGCTTTCTTT. The chain links TRBV4-1 to TRBJ1-1; D is ambiguous. Trimming took off 0 bases at V and 8 bases at J, with 10 bases between the two ends. CDR1 is MGHRA and CDR2 is YSYEKL in the germline V gene. The CDR3 consists of 13 residues.

This clonotype was recorded at least ten times. The chain employs TRBV29-1 and TRBJ2-1; perhaps D is TRBD1 or TRBD2 (5 bases each). V was clipped by 3 bases and J by 9 bases, with 12 bases between them. Germline-derived CDR1 and CDR2 are SQVTM and ANQGSEA. CDR3 length equals 12 residues. This CDR3 reads CSVEGLGSEQFF. In nucleotides, the CDR3 is TGCAGCGTTGAGGGGCTGGGGAGTGAGCAGTTCTTC.

In this sample, this clonotype turned up many times. One end of the junction is discordant with germline, which a read error may explain. The chain is built from TRBV7-9 and TRBJ2-7; D ambiguous. The CDR3 is made up of 13 amino acids. Germline assignment: CDR1 SEHNR and CDR2 FQNEAQ (reference sequence). The DNA of the CDR3 is TGCGCCAGCAGCCCAGAGAGCTCCTACGAGCAGTACTTC. It translates to CASSPESSYEQYF.

With respect to this clonotype: A much larger clone sits a single nucleotide away, making a read error possible. J is TRBJ2-1 and V is TRBV7-8; no clear D gene. The germline V gene has CDR1 SGHVS and CDR2 FQNEAQ. The CDR3 totals 14 residues. As DNA, the CDR3 is TGTACCAGCAGCCCCAGAGAGACTCGCGATGAGCAGTTCTTC. Protein: CTSSPRETRDEQFF.

The CDR3 nucleotides read TGCGCCAGCAGCTTTCAGGGGGCTCTTAATGAAAAACTGTTTTTT. This encodes CASSFQGALNEKLFF. V is TRBV5-1 and J is TRBJ1-4; 8 bases agree with TRBD1. The V gene end was trimmed by 2 bases and the J gene end by 4 bases; junction bases not matched to a gene: 4. The CDR3 spans 15 residues. Germline V gives CDR1 SGHRS, CDR2 YFSETQ.

This clonotype was recorded at least ten times. The gene calls are TRBV27 and TRBJ2-1; D possibly uses TRBD1 or TRBD2 (5 bases each). Per the germline V gene, CDR1 is MNHEY and CDR2 is SMNVEV (reference sequence). Trimming removed 4 bases at V and 8 bases at J, with 9 bases between. The CDR3 length is 12 residues. This CDR3 is CASSWGGYEQFF. The DNA of the CDR3 is TGTGCCAGCAGTTGGGGCGGGTATGAGCAGTTCTTC.

This clonotype appeared a few times. The chain joins TRBV7-2 to TRBJ2-2; TRBD1 might be the D (6 bases). The CDR3 is 11 amino acids. Trimming pared 11 bases from V and 7 bases from J, leaving 11 bases between. The germline gives CDR1 SGHTA, CDR2 FQGNSA. This CDR3 reads CAGQGIGELFF. CDR3 in DNA: TGTGCCGGCCAGGGGATCGGGGAGCTGTTTTTT.

The chain carries TRBV27 and TRBJ1-6; 8 positions agree with TRBD1. The CDR3 loop spans 14 amino acids. The ends lost 4 bases at V and 8 bases at J; junction bases unmatched: 4. Per germline, CDR1 MNHEY and CDR2 SMNVEV (reference sequence). The CDR3 sequence: CASSYQGAYSPLHF. As DNA, the CDR3 is TGTGCCAGCAGTTACCAGGGGGCCTATTCACCCCTCCACTTT.

This clonotype was detected only a few times. The gene calls are TRBV6-6 and TRBJ1-1; D is unresolved. This CDR3 contains 14 residues. V was shortened by 2 bases and J by 4 bases, with 11 bases between the two germline ends. Germline CDR1 reads MNHNY; CDR2 reads SVGAGI (reference sequence). CDR3 DNA sequence: TGTGCCAGCAGTTACGGCGGGGTACTCACTGAAGCTTTCTTT. This sequence encodes CASSYGGVLTEAFF.

The chain uses TRBV5-1 and TRBJ2-7; TRBD1 matches at 7 bases. The CDR3 totals 13 residues. J gave up 3 bases and V 2 bases, and 2 bases lay outside the gene matches. Germline lookup yields CDR1 SGHRS and CDR2 YFSETQ. The CDR3 sequence: CASSFHRGYEQYF. As DNA, the CDR3 is TGCGCCAGCAGCTTTCACAGGGGCTACGAGCAGTACTTC.